The 9 T cell receptor beta chains below all came from one sample that was sequenced in a study of T cells in Graves' hyperthyroidism and ophthalmopathy. Amplification of TCR beta CDR3 regions used RNA as the template. The TCR CDR3 first-round RT-PCR relied on the HTBI primer set. TCRdb re-analysed the multiplex PCR reads in MiXCR, keeping a single row per CDR3 protein. The sample has roughly 500,000 distinct CDR3 sequences; roughly 45% are singletons. The sample comprised peripheral blood or thyroid tissue (not recorded which). These receptors all come from an adult woman with Graves' disease, either hyperthyroidism or ophthalmopathy (not recorded which).

The rearrangement uses TRBV10-3 and TRBJ2-7; either TRBD1 or TRBD2 may fit D (6 bases each). The germline gives CDR1 ENHRY, CDR2 SYGVKD. V lost 6 bases and J 3 bases, leaving 12 bases between the germline ends. The CDR3 is 13 amino acids. CDR3 protein: CAIRGGQHYEQYF. The CDR3 nucleotides are TGTGCCATCAGGGGAGGACAGCACTACGAGCAGTACTTC.

The J gene is TRBJ1-3, the V gene TRBV12-3 or TRBV12-4, with D possibly TRBD1 on 5 matching bases. The CDR3 has 11 amino acids. V lost 6 bases and J 10 bases, leaving 10 bases between the germline ends. The DNA of the CDR3 is TGTGCCAGCAGACGAGGGGATACCATATATTTT. Translating gives CASRRGDTIYF.

The chain employs TRBV2 and TRBJ1-1; weak D call: TRBD1 (5 bases). The CDR3 totals 13 residues. The ends were cut back, 8 bases at V and 4 bases at J, with 14 bases in the middle. Per the germline V gene, CDR1 is SNHLY and CDR2 is FYNNEI. As DNA, the CDR3 is TGTGCCAGCTTTAGGGGAGGTGGCACTGAAGCTTTCTTT. Its protein is CASFRGGGTEAFF.

With respect to this clonotype: No conserved phenylalanine or tryptophan ends this CDR3, so it is likely a read error. The DNA is left out, because the CDR3 cannot be placed on it with certainty; the CDR3 is given as TCRdb lists it. The chain joins TRBV12-3 or TRBV12-4 to TRBJ1-1; TRBD1, the table's D call, lacks a check against the DNA. With termini counted, the CDR3 has 13 amino acids. This CDR3 is CASSPDLNTEALS.

With respect to this clonotype: An end of the junction does not agree with germline; a read error may underlie this. The V call is TRBV5-6, the J call TRBJ2-1, with 7 bases fitting TRBD2. This CDR3 has 15 residues. Germline V gene lookup returns CDR1 SGHDT and CDR2 YYEEEE. CDR3 protein: CAGSRRGSSYNGQFF. In nucleotides, the CDR3 is TGTGCCGGCAGCCGGCGCGGGAGCTCCTACAATGGGCAGTTCTTC.

The table lists this clonotype with many counts. Possible read error: a much larger clone is one base away. V is TRBV29-1 and J is TRBJ1-5, with D possibly being TRBD1 (5 bases). The CDR3 is 12 amino acids. The germline CDR1 and CDR2 sequences are SQVTM and ANQGSEA. Trimming shortened V by 1 base and J by 6 bases, and 7 bases separated the two germline ends. CDR3 in DNA: TGCAGCGTTGAAGGGGGGGGTCAGCCCCAGCATTTT. Protein sequence: CSVEGGGQPQHF.

The V call is TRBV7-6, the J call TRBJ2-2; weak D call: TRBD2 (6 bases). This CDR3 has 16 amino acids. V was shortened by 6 bases and J by 0 bases, with 14 bases between the two germline ends. Germline CDR1 reads SGHVS; CDR2 reads FNYEAQ. Here the CDR3 DNA reads TGTGCCAGCAGTTCGACTAGACCTCCGAACACCGGGGAGCTGTTTTTT. This gives the protein CASSSTRPPNTGELFF.

The CDR3 loop is CAISRDTQLGLHF. The CDR3 bases are TGTGCCATTAGCCGGGACACTCAACTCGGCCTCCACTTT. The chain joins TRBV10-3 to TRBJ1-6; D possibly corresponds to TRBD1 (6 bases). The germline V gene has CDR1 ENHRY and CDR2 SYGVKD. This CDR3 spans 13 amino acids. With 9 bases removed from V and 15 bases from J, the gap between germline ends came to 21 bases.

This sequence joins TRBV29-1 and TRBJ1-3; D is unresolved. The CDR3 sequence is 13 residues long. Trimming took 6 bases from V and 2 from J, leaving 11 bases between them. Germline CDR1 is SQVTM and CDR2 is ANQGSEA. The CDR3 here is CSVVSTAGNTIYF. The CDR3, as DNA: TGCAGCGTGGTATCCACCGCTGGAAACACCATATATTTT. The complete variable domain, with remaining parts taken from reference TRBV29-1 and TRBJ1-3, reads SAVISQKPSRDICQRGTSLTIQCQVDSQVTMMFWYRQQPGQSLTLIATANQGSEATYESGFVIDKFPISRPNLTFSTLTVSNMSPEDSSIYLCSVVSTAGNTIYFGEGSWLTVV.